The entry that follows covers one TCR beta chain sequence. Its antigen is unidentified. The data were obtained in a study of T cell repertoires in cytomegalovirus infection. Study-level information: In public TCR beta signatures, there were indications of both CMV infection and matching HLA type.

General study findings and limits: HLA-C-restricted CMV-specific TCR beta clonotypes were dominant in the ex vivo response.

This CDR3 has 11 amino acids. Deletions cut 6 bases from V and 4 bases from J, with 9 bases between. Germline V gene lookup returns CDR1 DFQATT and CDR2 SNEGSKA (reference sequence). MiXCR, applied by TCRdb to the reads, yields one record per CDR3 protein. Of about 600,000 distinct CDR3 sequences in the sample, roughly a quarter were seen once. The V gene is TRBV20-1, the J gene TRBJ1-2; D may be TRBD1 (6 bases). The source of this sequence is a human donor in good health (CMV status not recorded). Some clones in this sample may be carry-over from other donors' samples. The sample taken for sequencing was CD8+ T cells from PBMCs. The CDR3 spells CSASDSYGYTF. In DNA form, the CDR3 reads TGCAGTGCCTCGGACAGCTATGGCTACACCTTC.